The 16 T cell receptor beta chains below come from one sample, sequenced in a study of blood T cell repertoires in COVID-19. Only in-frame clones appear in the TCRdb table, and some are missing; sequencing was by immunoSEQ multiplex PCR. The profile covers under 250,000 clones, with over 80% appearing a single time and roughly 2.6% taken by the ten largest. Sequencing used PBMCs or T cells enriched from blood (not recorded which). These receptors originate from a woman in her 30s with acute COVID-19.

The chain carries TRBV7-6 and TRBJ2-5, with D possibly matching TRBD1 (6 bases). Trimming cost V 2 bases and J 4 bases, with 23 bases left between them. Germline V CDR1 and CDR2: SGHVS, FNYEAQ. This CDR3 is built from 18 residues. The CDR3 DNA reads TGTGCCAGCAGCTTAAGGGGCCCTGGTCGGGAAGGGGGAGAGACCCAGTACTTC. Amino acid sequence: CASSLRGPGREGGETQYF.

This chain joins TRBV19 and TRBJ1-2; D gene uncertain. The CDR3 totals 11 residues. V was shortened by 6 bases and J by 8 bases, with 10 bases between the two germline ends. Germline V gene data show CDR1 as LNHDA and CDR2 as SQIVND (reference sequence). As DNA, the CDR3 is TGTGCCAGTAGCGACACATTGGGCTACACCTTC. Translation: CASSDTLGYTF.

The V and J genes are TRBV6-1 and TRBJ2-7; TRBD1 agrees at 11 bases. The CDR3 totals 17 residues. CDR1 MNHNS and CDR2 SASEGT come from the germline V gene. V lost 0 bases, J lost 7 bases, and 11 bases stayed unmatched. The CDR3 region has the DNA TGTGCCAGCAGTGAAGCGCTTCCGGACAGGGGGCTATATGAGCAGTACTTC. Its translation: CASSEALPDRGLYEQYF.

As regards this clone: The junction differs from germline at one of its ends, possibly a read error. The CDR3 reads CSATTGKPSF. As DNA, the CDR3 is TGCAGTGCTACAACGGGGAAACCCTCCTTT. The genes are TRBV20-1 and TRBJ1-1, with no clear D. Per the germline V gene, CDR1 is DFQATT and CDR2 is SNEGSKA (reference sequence). There are 10 residues in the CDR3.

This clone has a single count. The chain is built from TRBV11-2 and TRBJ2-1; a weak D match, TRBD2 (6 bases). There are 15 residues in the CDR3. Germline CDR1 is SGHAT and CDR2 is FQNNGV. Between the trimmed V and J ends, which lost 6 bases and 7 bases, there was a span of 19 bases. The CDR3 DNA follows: TGTGCCAGCAGTTCCTTAGGAGGGACTGGGAATGAGCAGTTCTTC. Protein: CASSSLGGTGNEQFF.

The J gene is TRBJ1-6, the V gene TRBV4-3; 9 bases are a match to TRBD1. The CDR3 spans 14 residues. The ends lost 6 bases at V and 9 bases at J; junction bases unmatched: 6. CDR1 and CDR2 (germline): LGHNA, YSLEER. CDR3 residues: CASRPGTGSSPLHF. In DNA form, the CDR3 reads TGCGCCAGCAGGCCCGGGACAGGGAGTTCACCCCTCCACTTT.

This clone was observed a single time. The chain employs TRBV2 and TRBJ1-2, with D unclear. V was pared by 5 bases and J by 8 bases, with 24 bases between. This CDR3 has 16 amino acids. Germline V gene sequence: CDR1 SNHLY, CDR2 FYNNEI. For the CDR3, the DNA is TGTGCCAGCAGTCCAAGATCCTTCTCGCGCCATTGGGGCTACACCTTC. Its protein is CASSPRSFSRHWGYTF. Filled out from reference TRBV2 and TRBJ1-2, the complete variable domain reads EPEVTQTPSHQVTQMGQEVILRCVPISNHLYFYWYRQILGQKVEFLVSFYNNEISEKSEIFDDQFSVERPDGSNFTLKIRSTKLEDSAMYFCASSPRSFSRHWGYTFGSGTRLTVV.

The CDR3 sequence is CASSKSSSAGLSTDTQYF. The CDR3, as DNA: TGTGCCAGCAGCAAATCATCCTCCGCGGGGCTTAGCACAGATACGCAGTATTTT. V and J are TRBV21-1 and TRBJ2-3; TRBD2 reflects the table's D call only, with no check against the DNA. TRBV21-1 is classified as a pseudogene. This CDR3 has 18 residues.

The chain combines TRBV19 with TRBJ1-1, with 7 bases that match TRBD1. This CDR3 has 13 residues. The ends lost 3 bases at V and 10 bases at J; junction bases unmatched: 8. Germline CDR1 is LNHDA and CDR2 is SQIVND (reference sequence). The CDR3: CASSMGTANGAFF. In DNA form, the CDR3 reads TGTGCCAGTAGTATGGGGACAGCAAACGGAGCTTTCTTT.

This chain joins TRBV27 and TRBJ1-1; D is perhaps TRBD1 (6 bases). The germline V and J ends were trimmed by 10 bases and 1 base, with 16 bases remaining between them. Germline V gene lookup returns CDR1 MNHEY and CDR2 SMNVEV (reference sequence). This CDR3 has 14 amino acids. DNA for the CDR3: TGTGCCACTTCCGAGGGGGTTTCGAACACTGAAGCTTTCTTT. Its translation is CATSEGVSNTEAFF.

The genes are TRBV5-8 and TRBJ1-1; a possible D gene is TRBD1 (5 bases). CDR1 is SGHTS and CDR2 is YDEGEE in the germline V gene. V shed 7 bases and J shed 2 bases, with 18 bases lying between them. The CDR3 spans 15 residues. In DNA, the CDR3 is TGTGCCAGCGGCCGAACTGGGGGGTTCAACACTGAAGCTTTCTTT. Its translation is CASGRTGGFNTEAFF.

CDR3 sequence reads: CASSSRPGQGTSPLHF. Here the CDR3 DNA reads TGTGCCAGCAGTTCGAGACCGGGACAGGGAACCTCACCCCTCCACTTT. The chain carries TRBV6-2 or TRBV6-3 and TRBJ1-6; 9 bases line up with TRBD1. Germline V CDR1 and CDR2: MNHEY, SVGEGT. CDR3 length: 16 amino acids. V was clipped by 4 bases and J by 10 bases; unmatched bases: 11.

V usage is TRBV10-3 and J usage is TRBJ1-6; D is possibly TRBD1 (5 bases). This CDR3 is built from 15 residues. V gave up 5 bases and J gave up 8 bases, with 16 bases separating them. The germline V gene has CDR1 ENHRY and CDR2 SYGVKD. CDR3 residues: CAISKSTGGDSPLHF. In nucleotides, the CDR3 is TGTGCCATCAGTAAATCCACCGGAGGGGATTCACCCCTCCACTTT.

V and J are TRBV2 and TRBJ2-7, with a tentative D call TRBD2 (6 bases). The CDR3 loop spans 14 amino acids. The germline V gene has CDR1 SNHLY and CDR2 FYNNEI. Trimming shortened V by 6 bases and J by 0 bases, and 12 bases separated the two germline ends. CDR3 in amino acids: CASRDRGSSYEQYF. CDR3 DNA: TGTGCCAGCAGGGACCGGGGGAGCTCCTACGAGCAGTACTTC.

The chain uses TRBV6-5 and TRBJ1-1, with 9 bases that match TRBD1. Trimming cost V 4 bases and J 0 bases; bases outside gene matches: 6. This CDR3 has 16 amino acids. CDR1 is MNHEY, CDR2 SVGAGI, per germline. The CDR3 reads CASSSWTGAMNTEAFF. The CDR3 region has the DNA TGTGCCAGCAGTTCCTGGACAGGGGCAATGAACACTGAAGCTTTCTTT.

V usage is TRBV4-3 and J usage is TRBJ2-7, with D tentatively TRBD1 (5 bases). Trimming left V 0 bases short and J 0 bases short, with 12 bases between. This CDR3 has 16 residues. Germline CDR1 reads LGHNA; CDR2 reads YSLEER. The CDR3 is CASSQDWRTRSYEQYF. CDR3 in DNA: TGCGCCAGCAGCCAAGATTGGCGGACACGCTCCTACGAGCAGTACTTC.